A single T cell receptor beta chain is shown here with its context. The sample comes from a study of T cell changes during pregnancy in multiple sclerosis. Assay used: immunoSEQ multiplex PCR; TCRdb lists only in-frame clones, some missing. Of some 49,000 clones detected, 75% to 95% appear once; the ten largest clones hold approximately 2.9%. V was trimmed by 3 bases and J by 7 bases, leaving 13 bases between them. The germline CDR1 and CDR2 sequences are MNHEY and SMNVEV (reference sequence). The CDR3 is 14 amino acids. This chain connects TRBV27 to TRBJ2-1; a weak D match, TRBD2 (7 bases). The clonotype was recovered from a female donor with multiple sclerosis, enrolled in a pregnancy study. The sequencing here drew on CD8+ T cells from peripheral blood mononuclear cells, taken in the second trimester of pregnancy. CDR3 sequence: CASSFGGGRNEQFF. For the CDR3, the DNA is TGTGCCAGCAGTTTTGGGGGGGGGCGGAATGAGCAGTTCTTC.